Here is one T cell receptor beta chain with its context. Germline assignment: CDR1 SGHTA and CDR2 FQGNSA. Trimming took 6 bases from V and 5 from J, leaving 19 bases between them. The CDR3 loop spans 15 amino acids. Data came from immunoSEQ multiplex PCR; TCRdb stores just in-frame clones and leaves some out. The table includes roughly 76,000 clones, about 94% detected once. This entry is derived from a study of technical replicates of blood from several donors. The chain carries TRBV7-2 and TRBJ1-1; the D is unclear. The clonotype comes from a human donor in good health. The specimen was T cells isolated from PBMCs. DNA of the CDR3: TGTGCCAGCAGTAATCCTATGACGGGGAGAACTGAAGCTTTCTTT. It specifies CASSNPMTGRTEAFF.